The 2 T cell receptor beta chains below were found in one sample sequenced in a study of shared clonotypes between healthy human individuals. Measured with immunoSEQ multiplex PCR; TCRdb has only the in-frame clones, and not every one. The sample shows 2 million to 2.5 million clones, approximately 94% of them seen only once. Input material: naive CD4+ T cells from PBMCs. Subset here: CD45RA+ positively selected. These receptors were collected from a man aged 18 to 29 in good health. Some clones in this sample may be carry-over from other donors' samples.

The chain has TRBV15 and TRBJ2-7; tentatively, D is TRBD2 (7 bases). This CDR3 comprises 15 residues. Trimming removed 0 bases from V and 6 bases from J, with 15 bases in between. Germline assignment: CDR1 LNHNV and CDR2 YYDKDF (reference sequence). For the CDR3, the DNA is TGTGCCACCAGCAGAGACCCAACAGGGACTACCGAGCAGTACTTC. Translated, it gives CATSRDPTGTTEQYF. Drawing the rest from reference TRBV15 and TRBJ2-7, the complete variable domain is DAMVIQNPRYQVTQFGKPVTLSCSQTLNHNVMYWYQQKSSQAPKLLFHYYDKDFNNEADTPDNFQSRRPNTSFCFLDIRSPGLGDTAMYLCATSRDPTGTTEQYFGPGTRLTVT.

V gene TRBV2 combines with J gene TRBJ1-2, with TRBD1 as a possible D gene (6 bases). Germline V gene sequence: CDR1 SNHLY, CDR2 FYNNEI. Between the trimmed V and J ends, which lost 4 bases and 7 bases, there was a span of 13 bases. The CDR3 is 13 residues long. CDR3 sequence: CASSAGTFSGYTF. Written as DNA, the CDR3 is TGTGCCAGCAGTGCAGGGACATTCTCTGGCTACACCTTC.